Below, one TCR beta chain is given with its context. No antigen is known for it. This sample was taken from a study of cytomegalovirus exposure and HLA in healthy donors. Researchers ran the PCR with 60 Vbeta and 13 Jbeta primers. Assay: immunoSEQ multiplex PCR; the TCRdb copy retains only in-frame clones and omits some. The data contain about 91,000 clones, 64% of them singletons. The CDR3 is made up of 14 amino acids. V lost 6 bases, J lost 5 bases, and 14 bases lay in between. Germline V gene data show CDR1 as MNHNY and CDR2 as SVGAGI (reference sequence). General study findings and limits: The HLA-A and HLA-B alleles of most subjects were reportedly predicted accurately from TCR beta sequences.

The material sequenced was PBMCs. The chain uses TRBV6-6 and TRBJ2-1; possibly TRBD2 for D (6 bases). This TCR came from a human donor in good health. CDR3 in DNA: TGTGCCAGCAGCCGCCCCGGGGGTGACAATGAGCAGTTCTTC. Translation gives CASSRPGGDNEQFF.